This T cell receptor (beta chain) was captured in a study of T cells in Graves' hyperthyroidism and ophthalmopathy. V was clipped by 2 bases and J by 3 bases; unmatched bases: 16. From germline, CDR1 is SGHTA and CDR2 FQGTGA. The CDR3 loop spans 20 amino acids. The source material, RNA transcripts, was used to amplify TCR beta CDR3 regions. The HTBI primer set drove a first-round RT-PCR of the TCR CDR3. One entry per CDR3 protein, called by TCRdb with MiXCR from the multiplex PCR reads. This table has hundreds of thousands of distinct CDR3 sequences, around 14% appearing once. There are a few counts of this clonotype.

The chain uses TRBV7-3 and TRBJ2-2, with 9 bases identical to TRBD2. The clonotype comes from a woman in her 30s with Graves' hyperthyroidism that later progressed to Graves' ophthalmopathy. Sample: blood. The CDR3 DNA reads TGTGCCAGCAGCTTATTTCCCCTAATAGCGGGAGAGTCGGACACCGGGGAGCTGTTTTTT. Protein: CASSLFPLIAGESDTGELFF.